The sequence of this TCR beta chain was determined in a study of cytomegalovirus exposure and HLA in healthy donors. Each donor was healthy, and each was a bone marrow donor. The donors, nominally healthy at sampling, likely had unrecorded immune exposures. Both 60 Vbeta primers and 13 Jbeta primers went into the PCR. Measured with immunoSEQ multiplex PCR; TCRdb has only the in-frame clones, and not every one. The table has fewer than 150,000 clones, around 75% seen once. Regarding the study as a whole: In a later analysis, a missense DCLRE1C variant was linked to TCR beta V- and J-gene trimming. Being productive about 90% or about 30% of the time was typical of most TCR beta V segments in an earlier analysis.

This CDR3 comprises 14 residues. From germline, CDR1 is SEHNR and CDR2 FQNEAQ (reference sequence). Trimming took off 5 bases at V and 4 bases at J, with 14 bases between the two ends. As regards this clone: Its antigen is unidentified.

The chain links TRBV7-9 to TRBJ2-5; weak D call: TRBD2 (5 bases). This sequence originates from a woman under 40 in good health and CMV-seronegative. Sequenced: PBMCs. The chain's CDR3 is CASSPTASRETQYF. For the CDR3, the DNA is TGTGCCAGCAGCCCCACTGCTAGCAGAGAGACCCAGTACTTC.